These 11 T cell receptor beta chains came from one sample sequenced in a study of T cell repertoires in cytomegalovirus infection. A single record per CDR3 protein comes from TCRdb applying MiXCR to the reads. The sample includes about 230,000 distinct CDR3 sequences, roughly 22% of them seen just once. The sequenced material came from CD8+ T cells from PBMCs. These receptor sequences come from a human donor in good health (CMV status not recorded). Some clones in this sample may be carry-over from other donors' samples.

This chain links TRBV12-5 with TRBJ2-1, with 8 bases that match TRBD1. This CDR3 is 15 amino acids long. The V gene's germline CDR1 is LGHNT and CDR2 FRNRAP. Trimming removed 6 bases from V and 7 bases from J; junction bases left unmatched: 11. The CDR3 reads CASGTDRGVGNEQFF. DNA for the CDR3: TGTGCTAGTGGAACCGACAGGGGAGTAGGGAATGAGCAGTTCTTC.

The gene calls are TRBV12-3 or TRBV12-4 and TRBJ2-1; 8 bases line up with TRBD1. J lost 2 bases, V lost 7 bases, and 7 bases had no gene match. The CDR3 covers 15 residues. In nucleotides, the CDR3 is TGTGCCAGCACTCTAACAGGGGGAGCCTACAATGAGCAGTTCTTC. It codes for CASTLTGGAYNEQFF.

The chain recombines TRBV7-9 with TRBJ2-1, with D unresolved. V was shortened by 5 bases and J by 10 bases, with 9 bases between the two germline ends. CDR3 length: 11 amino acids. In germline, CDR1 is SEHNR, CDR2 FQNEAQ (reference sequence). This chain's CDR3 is CASSDPLEQFF. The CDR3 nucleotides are TGTGCCAGCAGCGACCCCTTAGAGCAGTTCTTC.

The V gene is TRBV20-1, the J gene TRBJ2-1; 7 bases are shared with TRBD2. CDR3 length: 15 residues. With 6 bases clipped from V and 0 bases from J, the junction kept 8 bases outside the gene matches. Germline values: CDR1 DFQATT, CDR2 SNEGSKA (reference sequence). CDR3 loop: CSASEGEGSYNEQFF. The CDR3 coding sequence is TGCAGTGCGTCCGAAGGGGAGGGCTCCTACAATGAGCAGTTCTTC.

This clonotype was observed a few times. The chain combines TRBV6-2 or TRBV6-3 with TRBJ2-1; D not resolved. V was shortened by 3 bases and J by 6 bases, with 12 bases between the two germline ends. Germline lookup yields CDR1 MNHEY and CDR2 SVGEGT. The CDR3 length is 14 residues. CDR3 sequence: CASSYTWPPNEQFF. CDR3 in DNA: TGTGCCAGCAGTTATACCTGGCCACCCAATGAGCAGTTCTTC.

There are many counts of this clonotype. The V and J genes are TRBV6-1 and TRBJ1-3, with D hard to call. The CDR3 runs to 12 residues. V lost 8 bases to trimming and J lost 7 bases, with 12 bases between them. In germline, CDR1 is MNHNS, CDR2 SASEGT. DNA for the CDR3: TGTGCCAGCGGAATTACAGAGAACACCATATATTTT. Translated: CASGITENTIYF.

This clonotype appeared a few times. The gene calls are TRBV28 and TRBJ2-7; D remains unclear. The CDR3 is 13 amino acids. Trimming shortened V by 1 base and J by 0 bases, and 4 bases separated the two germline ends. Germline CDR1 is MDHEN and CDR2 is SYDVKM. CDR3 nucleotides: TGTGCCAGCAGTTTATCGGCCTCCTACGAGCAGTACTTC. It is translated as CASSLSASYEQYF.

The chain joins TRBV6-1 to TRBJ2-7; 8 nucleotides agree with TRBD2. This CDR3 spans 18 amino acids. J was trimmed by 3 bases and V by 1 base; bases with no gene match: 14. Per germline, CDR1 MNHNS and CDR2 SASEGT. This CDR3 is CASSEDRFVAGHLYEQYF. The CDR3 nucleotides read TGTGCCAGCAGTGAAGATCGTTTTGTAGCGGGACACCTCTACGAGCAGTACTTC.

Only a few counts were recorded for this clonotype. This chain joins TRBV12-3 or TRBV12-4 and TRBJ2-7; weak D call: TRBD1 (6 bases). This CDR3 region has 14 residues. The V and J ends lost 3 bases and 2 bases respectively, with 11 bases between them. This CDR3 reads CASSFGDTTYEQYF. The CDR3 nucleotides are TGTGCCAGCAGTTTTGGGGACACCACCTACGAGCAGTACTTC.

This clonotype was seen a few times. The CDR3 bases are TGTGCCAGCAGCTCGACAGACAGTCCAGGTAATGAGCAGTTCTTC. Its translation is CASSSTDSPGNEQFF. The J gene is TRBJ2-1, the V gene TRBV7-9; tentative D call: TRBD1 (5 bases). This CDR3 comprises 15 residues. Trimming stripped 4 bases from V and 7 bases from J, with 17 bases between. Germline V CDR1 and CDR2: SEHNR, FQNEAQ (reference sequence).

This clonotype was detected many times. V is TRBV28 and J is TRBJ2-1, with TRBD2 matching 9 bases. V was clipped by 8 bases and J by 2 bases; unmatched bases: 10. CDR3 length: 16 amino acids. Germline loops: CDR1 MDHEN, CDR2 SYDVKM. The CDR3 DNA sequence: TGTGCCAGCGCGATTTTGGGCGGGGGGGCCTACAATGAGCAGTTCTTC. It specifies CASAILGGGAYNEQFF.